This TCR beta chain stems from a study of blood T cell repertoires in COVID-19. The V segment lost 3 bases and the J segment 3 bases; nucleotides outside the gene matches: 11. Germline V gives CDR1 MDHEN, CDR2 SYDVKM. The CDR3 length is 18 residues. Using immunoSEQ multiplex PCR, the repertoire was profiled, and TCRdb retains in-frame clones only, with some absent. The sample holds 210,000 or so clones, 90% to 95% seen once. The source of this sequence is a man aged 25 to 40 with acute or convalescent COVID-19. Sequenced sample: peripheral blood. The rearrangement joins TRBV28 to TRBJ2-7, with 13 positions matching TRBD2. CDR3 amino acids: CASSFPWTSGSYGYEQYF. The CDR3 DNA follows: TGTGCCAGCAGTTTCCCCTGGACTAGCGGGAGTTACGGCTACGAGCAGTACTTC.